Listed below are T cell receptor beta chains from one sample, sequenced in a study of blood T cells in healthy people across ages. MiXCR, applied by TCRdb to the 5' RACE reads, yields one record per CDR3 protein. This sample has 710,000 or so distinct CDR3 sequences, with roughly 32% found just once. Specimen: blood. The receptors originated from a woman of 80 years or more in good health. Both conserved end residues are part of each CDR3. Fields, in order: D gene, V gene, J gene, clone size, CDR3 protein, CDR3 DNA. A D gene is named only where the DNA matches it firmly. Rows give clone size only sometimes, using once, few, many, or a class for an expanded clone.

>-|TRBV7-9|TRBJ1-1|many
CASSSSGKGMNTEAFF
TGTGCCAGCAGCTCCAGTGGAAAGGGGATGAACACTGAAGCTTTCTTT
>-|TRBV28|TRBJ2-6|few
CANSLGRPGANVLTF
TGTGCCAACAGTCTTGGCCGCCCAGGGGCCAACGTCCTGACTTTC
>-|TRBV30|TRBJ2-7|many
CAWSDRGGSYEQYF
TGTGCCTGGAGCGATCGTGGAGGCTCCTACGAGCAGTACTTC
>-|TRBV18|TRBJ1-5|few
CASSPGGWYQPQHF
TGTGCCAGCTCACCAGGAGGATGGTATCAGCCCCAGCATTTT
>TRBD1|TRBV30|TRBJ1-4|-
CAWSQTGVEKLFF
TGTGCCTGGAGCCAGACAGGGGTTGAAAAACTGTTTTTT
>-|TRBV7-2|TRBJ2-4|many
CASSHVKNIQYF
TGTGCCAGCAGCCACGTTAAAAACATTCAGTACTTC
>TRBD1|TRBV7-2|TRBJ2-7|many
CASSLVRGQGRGQYF
TGTGCCAGCAGCTTAGTAAGGGGACAGGGAAGGGGGCAGTACTTC
>-|TRBV10-2|TRBJ1-2|-
CASSVSNYDYTF
TGCGCCAGCAGTGTTTCTAACTATGACTACACCTTC
>TRBD2|TRBV20-1|TRBJ2-7|-
CSARPLTSRLSYEQYF
TGCAGTGCTAGACCCTTGACTAGCAGACTCTCCTACGAGCAGTACTTC
>-|TRBV5-1|TRBJ2-5|-
CASSKDADQRIQETQYF
TGCGCCAGCAGCAAAGATGCGGACCAAAGAATACAAGAGACCCAGTACTTC
>-|TRBV20-1|TRBJ1-5|-
CSAGGRGNQPQHF
TGCAGTGCCGGCGGGCGGGGGAATCAGCCCCAGCATTTT
>-|TRBV7-9|TRBJ2-3|few
CASSLGGGWISTDTQYF
TGTGCCAGCAGCTTAGGCGGAGGATGGATTAGCACAGATACGCAGTATTTT
>TRBD1|TRBV28|TRBJ1-4|-
CASTGGTTNEKLFF
TGTGCCAGCACAGGGGGTACTACTAATGAAAAACTGTTTTTT
>-|TRBV6-2/TRBV6-3|TRBJ2-1|-
CASSYQPGQDNEQFF
TGTGCCAGCAGTTACCAACCGGGACAAGACAATGAGCAGTTCTTC
>TRBD1|TRBV15|TRBJ2-2|-
CATSRRTGGNTGELFF
TGTGCCACCAGCCGACGGACAGGGGGGAACACCGGGGAGCTGTTTTTT
>-|TRBV18|TRBJ2-3|many
CASSSRDEDTQYF
TGTGCCAGCTCGTCCCGGGACGAGGATACGCAGTATTTT
>-|TRBV3-1|TRBJ1-1|-
CASSQATVNTEAFF
TGTGCCAGCAGCCAAGCCACAGTGAACACTGAAGCTTTCTTT
>TRBD2|TRBV20-1|TRBJ2-1|many
CSASGGIFFEQFF
TGCAGTGCTAGCGGGGGGATATTTTTTGAGCAGTTCTTC
>-|TRBV20-1|TRBJ2-3|-
CSVRNKGDTQYF
TGCAGTGTTAGAAACAAGGGGGATACGCAGTATTTT
>-|TRBV14|TRBJ1-1|many
CASSPPGAGTEAFF
TGTGCCAGCAGCCCCCCGGGAGCGGGCACTGAAGCTTTCTTT
>TRBD2|TRBV2|TRBJ2-7|many
CASSDLTSGGYEQYF
TGTGCCAGCAGTGATCTAACTAGCGGGGGCTACGAGCAGTACTTC
>-|TRBV7-9|TRBJ1-6|many
CASSMTGNSPLHF
TGTGCCAGCAGCATGACAGGAAATTCACCCCTCCACTTT
>TRBD1|TRBV9|TRBJ1-2|many
CASSFRTGSGYTF
TGTGCCAGCAGCTTCCGGACAGGGAGTGGCTACACCTTC
>TRBD1|TRBV6-5|TRBJ2-1|-
CASSPPGQGAYEQFF
TGTGCCAGCAGTCCACCGGGACAGGGGGCGTACGAGCAGTTCTTC
>TRBD1|TRBV5-6|TRBJ2-4|many
CASSLAVFRQGAAKNIQYF
TGTGCCAGCAGCTTGGCCGTCTTCAGACAGGGGGCGGCCAAAAACATTCAGTACTTC
>TRBD2|TRBV3-1|TRBJ2-1|many
CASSQALAGDPYNEQFF
TGTGCCAGCAGCCAAGCCCTAGCGGGCGATCCCTACAATGAGCAGTTCTTC
>-|TRBV6-1|TRBJ2-7|few
CASSDLDPRYEQYF
TGTGCCAGCAGTGACTTAGACCCTCGCTACGAGCAGTACTTC
>-|TRBV6-1|TRBJ1-6|many
CASSEFRNSPLHF
TGTGCCAGCAGTGAATTCCGTAATTCACCCCTCCACTTT
>-|TRBV28|TRBJ2-5|many
CVSSFAVGAQETQYF
TGTGTCAGCAGTTTCGCTGTAGGGGCCCAAGAGACCCAGTACTTC
>-|TRBV7-8|TRBJ1-1|-
CTSSLAQMNTEAFF
TGTACCAGCAGCTTAGCGCAGATGAACACTGAAGCTTTCTTT
>-|TRBV4-3|TRBJ1-2|many
CASSQVTGLANYGYTF
TGCGCCAGCAGCCAAGTTACAGGGTTAGCTAACTATGGCTACACCTTC
>-|TRBV7-9|TRBJ2-3|many
CASSPTISTQYF
TGTGCCAGCAGCCCCACCATTTCTACGCAGTATTTT
>TRBD1|TRBV29-1|TRBJ2-1|many
CSVQTGVNEQFF
TGCAGCGTCCAGACAGGGGTTAATGAGCAGTTCTTC
>TRBD1|TRBV5-1|TRBJ1-4|-
CASSLGQAYEKLFF
TGCGCCAGCAGCCTCGGACAGGCTTATGAAAAACTGTTTTTT
>TRBD1|TRBV3-1|TRBJ1-2|few
CASSPNRGLNYGYTF
TGTGCCAGCAGCCCGAACAGGGGTCTCAACTATGGCTACACCTTC
>-|TRBV20-1|TRBJ2-7|-
CSARRQGTYEQYF
TGCAGTGCTAGACGCCAGGGTACCTACGAGCAGTACTTC
>TRBD2|TRBV20-1|TRBJ2-5|many
CSARDGAGGQETQYF
TGCAGTGCTAGAGATGGGGCGGGGGGTCAAGAGACCCAGTACTTC
>-|TRBV6-1|TRBJ1-1|few
CASSEAAGLNTEAFF
TGTGCCAGCAGTGAAGCCGCAGGCCTGAACACTGAAGCTTTCTTT
>TRBD1|TRBV7-9|TRBJ2-1|many
CASSLAGQGNEQFF
TGTGCCAGCAGCTTAGCGGGACAGGGTAATGAGCAGTTCTTC
>-|TRBV7-7|TRBJ2-7|few
CATSAAGGGNEQYF
TGTGCCACCTCAGCGGCCGGGGGCGGAAATGAGCAGTACTTC
>TRBD2|TRBV7-8|TRBJ2-1|many
CASSFLAGGPSPYNEQFF
TGTGCCAGCAGCTTTTTAGCGGGGGGGCCTTCCCCCTACAATGAGCAGTTCTTC
>-|TRBV20-1|TRBJ2-7|many
CSARVAGFYEQYF
TGCAGTGCTAGAGTTGCAGGGTTCTACGAGCAGTACTTC